This T cell receptor (beta chain) was recovered during a study of shared clonotypes between healthy human individuals. As for the study in general: A couple of women and a few men aged 18 to 49 made up the donors. General study results and limits: There were few donors, and this limited the genetic and exposure-history diversity represented. In the sorted subsets, rarefaction showed sequencing was incomplete despite large depth. Clonotypes shared by all four donors outscored non-shared clonotypes in generation probability.

CD45RO-negative cells were positively selected for CCR7, leaving out terminally differentiated effector memory CD45RA+ cells. Assay used: immunoSEQ multiplex PCR; TCRdb lists only in-frame clones, some missing. Counted here are around 1.9 million clones, 93% occurring once; the ten biggest clones make up less than 2%. About this clone itself: Its antigen is not identified.

The receptor was isolated from a man between 18 and 29 years old in good health. Some clones in this sample may be carry-over from other donors' samples. What was sequenced was naive CD8+ T cells from PBMCs.

The CDR3 reads CASSSPYWTVSYEQYF. The CDR3 bases are TGTGCCAGCAGTTCACCCTATTGGACAGTCTCCTACGAGCAGTACTTC. The chain recombines TRBV28 with TRBJ2-7; TRBD1 is a possible D gene (6 bases). The CDR3 has 16 residues. Germline-derived CDR1 and CDR2 are MDHEN and SYDVKM. V was cut by 4 bases and J by 0 bases, with 16 bases left in between.